The 20 T cell receptor beta chains below were found in one sample sequenced in a study of OX40 agonist ivuxolimab in advanced cancers. TCRdb keeps only in-frame clones here, not all; method: immunoSEQ multiplex PCR. The sample records more than 50,000 clones, around 87% being singletons. The material sequenced was CD4+ or CD8+ T cells sorted from blood, taken in a trial of the OX40 agonist ivuxolimab. These TCRs come from an adult with an advanced solid tumor such as melanoma, head and neck, liver or kidney cancer.

The J gene is TRBJ2-7, the V gene TRBV18; 11 bases are shared with TRBD1. V gave up 2 bases and J gave up 1 base; unmatched junction bases: 1. This CDR3 is built from 15 residues. Per the germline V gene, CDR1 is KGHSH and CDR2 is LQKENI. The CDR3 loop is CASSPGTGGSYEQYV. Here the CDR3 DNA reads TGTGCCAGCTCACCAGGGACAGGGGGTTCCTACGAGCAGTACGTC.

The V call is TRBV19, the J call TRBJ1-6, with TRBD1 matching over 8 bases. Germline V gene lookup returns CDR1 LNHDA and CDR2 SQIVND (reference sequence). The CDR3 sequence is 15 residues long. The V and J ends lost 3 bases and 7 bases, in that order; junction bases with no gene match: 5. The CDR3 sequence: CASSIEGTGNSPLHF. Here the CDR3 DNA reads TGTGCCAGTAGTATCGAGGGGACAGGAAATTCACCCCTCCACTTT.

The sample holds a few counts of this clone. V gene TRBV6-6 combines with J gene TRBJ1-3, with D unclear. The germline V gene has CDR1 MNHNY and CDR2 SVGAGI (reference sequence). This CDR3 spans 11 amino acids. Between the trimmed V and J ends, which lost 3 bases and 3 bases, there was a span of 0 bases. CDR3 in DNA: TGTGCCAGCAGTTATGGAAACACCATATATTTT. Amino acids: CASSYGNTIYF.

The chain carries TRBV5-4 and TRBJ2-3, with TRBD2 matching 7 bases. The CDR3 has 17 residues. The V segment lost 3 bases and the J segment 1 base; nucleotides outside the gene matches: 11. Germline V gene lookup returns CDR1 SGHNT and CDR2 YYREEE (reference sequence). CDR3 sequence reads: CASSSRSSGRRTDTQYF. In DNA form, the CDR3 reads TGTGCCAGCAGCTCCCGGTCTAGCGGCCGCCGCACAGATACGCAGTATTTT.

The rearrangement uses TRBV7-2 and TRBJ2-5; 9 positions match TRBD2. The V segment lost 0 bases and the J segment 4 bases; nucleotides outside the gene matches: 3. The CDR3 has 15 amino acids. The germline CDR1 and CDR2 sequences are SGHTA and FQGNSA. This CDR3 is CASSLARGRVETQYF. The CDR3 DNA reads TGTGCCAGCAGCTTAGCGCGCGGGAGGGTAGAGACCCAGTACTTC.

The DNA for the CDR3 is TGTGCCAGCAGCCAGGGACAGAGCACAGATACGCAGTATTTT. This sequence encodes CASSQGQSTDTQYF. V is TRBV7-2 and J is TRBJ2-3, with TRBD1 matching 7 bases. This CDR3 is 14 amino acids long. Trimming at V came to 5 bases and at J to 0 bases, leaving 2 bases not matched to a gene. Germline CDR1 and CDR2: SGHTA and FQGNSA.

This sequence joins TRBV7-9 and TRBJ2-3; D uncertain. The germline V gene encodes CDR1 SEHNR and CDR2 FQNEAQ (reference sequence). Deletions cut 4 bases from V and 6 bases from J, with 14 bases between. The CDR3 is 14 amino acids. This CDR3 is CASSSETPLDTQYF. The CDR3 DNA follows: TGTGCCAGCAGCTCTGAGACACCCCTGGATACGCAGTATTTT.

This chain links TRBV7-8 with TRBJ1-5; unclear D gene. The germline V and J ends were trimmed by 1 base and 4 bases, with 11 bases remaining between them. The CDR3 extends over 15 amino acids. Germline V gene data show CDR1 as SGHVS and CDR2 as FQNEAQ. The CDR3 DNA sequence: TGTGCCAGCAGCTTAGAAAGGGCGGGAAATCAGCCCCAGCATTTT. This sequence encodes CASSLERAGNQPQHF.

The chain combines TRBV7-2 with TRBJ2-1; possibly TRBD2 for D (6 bases). Germline V CDR1 and CDR2: SGHTA, FQGNSA. This CDR3 contains 16 residues. V was clipped by 5 bases and J by 7 bases, with 21 bases between them. The CDR3 bases are TGTGCCAGCAGCCCAGATCTCGGGAGCCGAGGGAATGAGCAGTTCTTC. It codes for CASSPDLGSRGNEQFF.

The chain couples TRBV28 to TRBJ2-7; 9 nucleotides match TRBD1. This CDR3 region has 16 residues. With V trimmed by 7 bases and J by 3 bases, 13 bases remained unmatched. CDR1 is MDHEN, CDR2 SYDVKM, per germline. CDR3 in DNA: TGTGCCAGCACCTCGACAGGGACAGGGAGAGTCTACGAGCAGTACTTC. This encodes CASTSTGTGRVYEQYF.

J is TRBJ1-3 and V is TRBV30; tentatively, D is TRBD1 (5 bases). CDR3 length: 14 amino acids. The germline V and J ends were trimmed by 3 bases and 0 bases, with 9 bases remaining between them. Germline V gene sequence: CDR1 GTSNPN, CDR2 SVGIG (reference sequence). The CDR3 DNA is TGTGCCTGGAGGCGGGACCCCTCTGGAAACACCATATATTTT. It codes for CAWRRDPSGNTIYF.

The V gene is TRBV5-1, the J gene TRBJ1-1; 8 bases are shared with TRBD1. Losses at the gene ends were 2 bases for V and 0 bases for J; bases not matched to a gene: 6. In germline, CDR1 is SGHRS, CDR2 YFSETQ. This CDR3 comprises 16 residues. The CDR3 region is CASSFGQGGVNTEAFF. In DNA form, the CDR3 reads TGCGCCAGCAGCTTCGGACAGGGTGGGGTGAACACTGAAGCTTTCTTT.

The chain combines TRBV19 with TRBJ1-3, with 7 bases that match TRBD1. V shed 1 base and J 9 bases; nucleotides not matched to a gene: 9. Looked up from germline, CDR1 is LNHDA and CDR2 is SQIVND (reference sequence). The length of the CDR3 is 15 residues. The CDR3 loop reads CASSIAGQPLSTIYF. The CDR3, as DNA: TGTGCCAGTAGTATAGCGGGACAGCCACTAAGCACCATATATTTT.

The gene calls are TRBV19 and TRBJ2-2; 8 positions agree with TRBD1. After removal of 4 bases from V and 5 bases from J, the junction contained 3 bases not matched to a gene. The germline V gene has CDR1 LNHDA and CDR2 SQIVND (reference sequence). The CDR3 spans 14 residues. This chain's CDR3 is CASSKGQVTGELFF. CDR3 coding DNA: TGTGCCAGTAGTAAGGGACAGGTAACCGGGGAGCTGTTTTTT.

This chain uses TRBV7-2 with TRBJ1-1; 9 bases agree with TRBD1. Germline V CDR1 and CDR2: SGHTA, FQGNSA. CDR3 length: 13 residues. Losses at the gene ends were 4 bases for V and 11 bases for J; bases not matched to a gene: 8. CDR3 nucleotides: TGTGCCAGCAGCTCGGGACAGGGTCTTGTGGCTTTCTTT. It specifies CASSSGQGLVAFF.

V is TRBV7-9 and J is TRBJ1-4; weak D call: TRBD1 (5 bases). From germline, CDR1 is SEHNR and CDR2 FQNEAQ (reference sequence). This CDR3 contains 16 residues. Trimming stripped 5 bases from V and 2 bases from J, with 15 bases between. The CDR3 DNA is TGTGCCAGCAGCCCTGACCTGGGGCGCACTAATGAAAAACTGTTTTTT. This codes for CASSPDLGRTNEKLFF.

The chain couples TRBV7-9 to TRBJ2-7; 12 bases agree with TRBD2. J lost 7 bases, V lost 3 bases, and 7 bases had no gene match. There are 15 residues in the CDR3. Per the germline V gene, CDR1 is SEHNR and CDR2 is FQNEAQ (reference sequence). The CDR3 reads CASSFLAGGPREQYF. The CDR3 DNA follows: TGTGCCAGCAGCTTCCTAGCGGGAGGGCCGCGGGAGCAGTACTTC.

This chain joins TRBV6-1 and TRBJ2-7, with D maybe TRBD1 (6 bases). Germline CDR1 reads MNHNS; CDR2 reads SASEGT. Trimming stripped 6 bases from V and 3 bases from J, with 18 bases between. The CDR3 totals 15 residues. This CDR3 is CASRWDTPGYYEQYV. The CDR3 DNA follows: TGTGCCAGCAGATGGGACACCCCGGGATACTACGAGCAGTACGTC.

The V call is TRBV7-6, the J call TRBJ2-7; 8 bases align to TRBD2. Germline-derived CDR1 and CDR2 are SGHVS and FNYEAQ. The CDR3 loop spans 18 amino acids. V trimming: 1 base; J trimming: 4 bases; junction bases outside the gene matches: 15. The CDR3 here is CASSLESQAGGSGYEQYF. Written as DNA, the CDR3 is TGTGCCAGCAGCTTAGAATCCCAGGCGGGAGGATCAGGGTACGAGCAGTACTTC.

This clone was observed once. V gene TRBV5-1 combines with J gene TRBJ2-5; tentatively, D is TRBD1 or TRBD2 (5 bases each). CDR3 length equals 17 residues. Deletions cut 0 bases from V and 1 base from J, with 16 bases between. CDR1 and CDR2 from the germline V gene are SGHRS and YFSETQ. The CDR3 DNA reads TGCGCCAGCAGCTTGGGCCGGGACCGTATGTTCCAAGAGACCCAGTACTTC. Translation gives CASSLGRDRMFQETQYF.